This T cell receptor (beta chain) was observed in a study of CD8 T cells in Susac syndrome. cDNA came from approximately 0.5 to 1 ug RNA primed by random hexamers. Coverage of TCR beta CDR3 amplification by immunoSEQ multiplex PCR extended to 54 Vbeta and 13 Jbeta. One entry per CDR3 protein, called by TCRdb with MiXCR from the immunoSEQ multiplex PCR reads. The data show more than 150,000 distinct CDR3 sequences, around 96% seen once. V lost 8 bases and J 0 bases, leaving 18 bases between the germline ends. CDR1 is DFQATT, CDR2 SNEGSKA, per germline (reference sequence). This CDR3 region has 15 residues. TCR beta sequences were obtained from blood CD8+ and CD4+ T cells. The control group consisted of healthy donors matched for age and sex. Isolation of CD8+ and CD4+ T cells was performed negatively, whereas enrichment of TEMRA cells was done by FACS.

Material for sequencing was CD4+ T cells from PBMCs. The gene calls are TRBV20-1 and TRBJ2-3; D might be TRBD2 (5 bases). The receptor's source is a human donor in good health. For the CDR3, the DNA is TGCAGTTTAGCGCCCCCGGGTTGGAGCACAGATACGCAGTATTTT. Protein: CSLAPPGWSTDTQYF.